These 19 T cell receptor beta chains originate from one sample sequenced in a study of post-analysis software for immune sequencing data. The study, taken as a whole, reports: Five or six TRBV segments were more frequent in patients than controls; TRBV5-6, TRBV5-1 and TRBV20-1 belonged to this group.

No antigen has been assigned to these receptors. cDNA libraries for TCR beta contained unique molecular identifiers. Each CDR3 protein is one row after TCRdb ran MiXCR on the PCR reads. The sample yields 250,000 to 300,000 distinct CDR3 sequences, 36% seen once. The material sequenced was blood. These receptors were taken from a girl aged 5 to 17 with multiple sclerosis.

The sample holds many counts of this clonotype. The rearrangement links TRBV6-2 or TRBV6-3 to TRBJ1-1; D gene unclear. Germline V lookup: CDR1 MNHEY, CDR2 SVGEGT. The germline V and J ends were trimmed by 5 bases and 0 bases, with 7 bases remaining between them. This CDR3 comprises 13 residues. This chain's CDR3 is CASSMRMNTEAFF. The CDR3 DNA sequence: TGTGCCAGCAGTATGCGCATGAACACTGAAGCTTTCTTT.

This clonotype was detected ten times or more. The V and J genes are TRBV15 and TRBJ2-1; TRBD1 aligns across 7 bases. Germline CDR1 is LNHNV and CDR2 is YYDKDF (reference sequence). The CDR3 runs 15 residues. With 0 bases clipped from V and 5 bases from J, the junction kept 4 bases outside the gene matches. The CDR3 reads CATSRDFTGDNEQFF. CDR3 nucleotide sequence: TGTGCCACCAGCAGAGATTTCACAGGGGACAATGAGCAGTTCTTC.

The V gene is TRBV6-1, the J gene TRBJ1-2, with TRBD1 as a possible D gene (5 bases). The V gene lost 7 bases and the J gene lost 0 bases, with 12 bases spanning the gap. Germline lookup yields CDR1 MNHNS and CDR2 SASEGT. The CDR3 runs to 14 residues. This CDR3 reads CASIVDRSNYGYTF. The CDR3 DNA sequence: TGTGCCAGCATTGTTGACAGATCTAACTATGGCTACACCTTC.

This clonotype appeared many times. The chain links TRBV20-1 to TRBJ2-1; 8 positions match TRBD1. CDR1 is DFQATT, CDR2 SNEGSKA, per germline (reference sequence). The CDR3 contains 15 residues. J gave up 8 bases and V 6 bases, and 15 bases lay outside the gene matches. CDR3 protein: CSATRPETGVYEQFF. CDR3 in DNA: TGCAGTGCCACGCGCCCCGAGACAGGGGTATATGAGCAGTTCTTC.

There are many counts of this clonotype. This chain uses TRBV4-1 with TRBJ2-3; D is unresolved. CDR1 and CDR2 (germline): MGHRA, YSYEKL. The CDR3 is 15 residues long. V was clipped by 0 bases and J by 6 bases, with 13 bases between them. Here the CDR3 DNA reads TGCGCCAGCAGCCAAGAAGACCTAAACGGGGATACGCAGTATTTT. Protein: CASSQEDLNGDTQYF.

The chain links TRBV11-2 to TRBJ2-2, with TRBD2 matching 11 bases. Looked up from germline, CDR1 is SGHAT and CDR2 is FQNNGV. The trim removed 4 bases at V and 7 bases at J, leaving 8 bases unmatched. The CDR3 has 16 amino acids. The CDR3 DNA reads TGTGCCAGCAGCTCACTAGCGGGAGCGGCGGGCGGGGAGCTGTTTTTT. This codes for CASSSLAGAAGGELFF.

In its sample, this clonotype was seen a few times. The V and J genes are TRBV20-1 and TRBJ2-1; 13 bases align to TRBD2. CDR1 and CDR2 from the germline V gene are DFQATT and SNEGSKA (reference sequence). The CDR3 extends over 14 amino acids. V gave up 6 bases and J gave up 3 bases; unmatched junction bases: 2. The chain's CDR3 is CSARTSGGYNEQFF. The CDR3 nucleotides read TGCAGTGCCCGGACTAGCGGGGGCTACAATGAGCAGTTCTTC.

This chain links TRBV7-8 with TRBJ2-1; D gene ambiguous. CDR1 and CDR2 from the germline V gene are SGHVS and FQNEAQ. This CDR3 comprises 15 residues. V shed 5 bases and J shed 8 bases, with 19 bases lying between them. Here the CDR3 reads CASSPTVGFVHEQFF. CDR3 bases: TGTGCCAGCAGCCCAACGGTTGGATTTGTCCATGAGCAGTTCTTC. Supplemented by reference TRBV7-8 and TRBJ2-1, the full variable domain reads GAGVSQSPRYKVAKRGQDVALRCDPISGHVSLFWYQQALGQGPEFLTYFQNEAQLDKSGLPSDRFFAERPEGSVSTLKIQRTQQEDSAVYLCASSPTVGFVHEQFFGPGTRLTVL.

The table lists this clonotype with many counts. The gene calls are TRBV5-5 and TRBJ2-1; TRBD2 matches 13 bases. The CDR3 covers 16 residues. V dropped 3 bases and J dropped 5; count of bases not matched to a gene: 5. Germline-derived CDR1 and CDR2 are SGHKS and YYEKEE (reference sequence). The CDR3 nucleotides are TGTGCCAGCAGCTCGACCGGGACTAGCGGGAACAATGAGCAGTTCTTC. This translates into CASSSTGTSGNNEQFF.

This clonotype occurred once. A much larger clone lies a single base off, so this may be a read error. The V call is TRBV20-1, the J call TRBJ1-5, with D possibly TRBD1 on 6 matching bases. This CDR3 contains 14 residues. Germline-derived CDR1 and CDR2 are DFQATT and SNEGSKA (reference sequence). In DNA, the CDR3 is TGCAGTGCTTTCCCGGACAGACACAATCAGCCCCGGCATTTT. This encodes CSAFPDRHNQPRHF.

The genes are TRBV5-1 and TRBJ2-2, with D tentatively TRBD1 (6 bases). Trimming left V 1 base short and J 0 bases short, with 16 bases between. The CDR3 totals 18 residues. The germline gives CDR1 SGHRS, CDR2 YFSETQ. This CDR3 is CASSLTGQTVANTGELFF. CDR3 DNA: TGCGCCAGCAGCTTGACCGGACAGACCGTCGCGAACACCGGGGAGCTGTTTTTT.

This clonotype was observed many times. The gene calls are TRBV9 and TRBJ2-1, with D perhaps matching TRBD2 (5 bases). The CDR3 contains 15 residues. CDR1 and CDR2 (germline): SGDLS, YYNGEE. The V gene lost 2 bases and the J gene lost 6 bases, with 15 bases spanning the gap. The CDR3 loop is CASSVSTSTPNEQFF. CDR3 nucleotide sequence: TGTGCCAGCAGCGTGTCTACTAGTACCCCCAATGAGCAGTTCTTC.

This clonotype was observed many times. The V and J genes are TRBV20-1 and TRBJ2-1, with D possibly being TRBD1 (6 bases). The CDR3 is 11 amino acids. The V gene lost 4 bases and the J gene lost 11 bases, with 12 bases spanning the gap. CDR1 is DFQATT and CDR2 is SNEGSKA in the germline V gene (reference sequence). CDR3 sequence: CSAKGQIKQFF. The CDR3 region has the DNA TGCAGTGCTAAAGGACAGATCAAGCAGTTCTTC.

This sequence joins TRBV20-1 and TRBJ2-7, with 11 positions matching TRBD2. With 2 bases clipped from V and 0 bases from J, the junction kept 3 bases outside the gene matches. The germline V gene encodes CDR1 DFQATT and CDR2 SNEGSKA (reference sequence). This CDR3 contains 15 residues. Here the CDR3 DNA reads TGCAGTGCTAGACTACTAGCGGGGGACTCCTACGAGCAGTACTTC. It specifies CSARLLAGDSYEQYF.

The sample holds many counts of this clonotype. V gene TRBV6-1 combines with J gene TRBJ2-5; TRBD2 aligns across 11 bases. The V gene's germline CDR1 is MNHNS and CDR2 SASEGT. The CDR3 loop spans 14 amino acids. Trimming cost V 9 bases and J 5 bases; bases outside gene matches: 8. The CDR3 DNA is TGTGCCAGTATAGCGGGGGGGCCCGGGGAGACCCAGTACTTC. Residues: CASIAGGPGETQYF.

This clonotype was detected only once. The chain carries TRBV4-1 and TRBJ2-5; the D is unclear. The germline CDR1 and CDR2 sequences are MGHRA and YSYEKL. The V gene lost 4 bases and the J gene lost 0 bases, with 9 bases spanning the gap. This CDR3 has 14 amino acids. The DNA for the CDR3 is TGCGCCAGCAGCCGGGTTAAGTACCAAGAGACCCAGTACTTC. It yields the protein CASSRVKYQETQYF.

This clonotype has at least ten counts. J is TRBJ2-1 and V is TRBV11-2; TRBD2 aligns across 10 bases. CDR1 SGHAT and CDR2 FQNNGV come from the germline V gene. V shed 4 bases and J 3 bases; nucleotides not matched to a gene: 6. The CDR3 is 16 amino acids. The CDR3, as DNA: TGTGCCAGCAGCTCCATAGCGGGAGGCCGCTACAATGAGCAGTTCTTC. It yields the protein CASSSIAGGRYNEQFF. Looking up the rest from reference TRBV11-2 and TRBJ2-1 gives the full variable domain: EAGVAQSPRYKIIEKRQSVAFWCNPISGHATLYWYQQILGQGPKLLIQFQNNGVVDDSQLPKDRFSAERLKGVDSTLKIQPAKLEDSAVYLCASSSIAGGRYNEQFFGPGTRLTVL.

The chain uses TRBV25-1 and TRBJ2-3; D might be TRBD1 or TRBD2, each matching 6 bases. Germline CDR1 is MGHDK and CDR2 is SYGVNS. CDR3 length: 15 residues. Trimming took off 6 bases at V and 6 bases at J, with 19 bases between the two ends. The CDR3 region is CASSQISGAGDTQYF. In DNA, the CDR3 is TGTGCCAGCAGCCAAATCTCGGGGGCCGGGGATACGCAGTATTTT. Full variable domain (rest looked up from reference TRBV25-1 and TRBJ2-3): EADIYQTPRYLVIGTGKKITLECSQTMGHDKMYWYQQDPGMELHLIHYSYGVNSTEKGDLSSESTVSRIRTEHFPLTLESARPSHTSQYLCASSQISGAGDTQYFGPGTRLTVL.

The chain recombines TRBV6-2 or TRBV6-3 with TRBJ2-7; 7 bases align to TRBD2. The germline CDR1 and CDR2 sequences are MNHEY and SVGEGT. The CDR3 contains 15 residues. With V trimmed by 0 bases and J by 2 bases, 4 bases remained unmatched. In DNA, the CDR3 is TGTGCCAGCAGTTACTCGATCGGGGGGACCTACGAGCAGTACTTC. Its protein product is CASSYSIGGTYEQYF.